The rows below give T cell receptor beta chains drawn from one sample of a study of spatial heterogeneity in lung cancer. TCRdb analysed the 5' RACE reads with MiXCR anew, one entry per CDR3 protein. The sample holds about 48,000 distinct CDR3 sequences, under 6% seen once. Here the sequenced sample was PBMCs, taken at surgery. These receptors originate from a male donor with early-stage non-small cell lung cancer. The CDR3 runs from the conserved cysteine through the conserved F or W. D genes are given only for firm matches. Not every row has a clone size; where given, it reads once, few, many or a size class.

>TRBJ1-5|.|many|TRBV2
TGTGCCAGCAGGGCGGGGGGAGGCAATCAGCCCCAGCATTTT
CASRAGGGNQPQHF
>TRBJ2-5|TRBD1|many|TRBV20-1
TGCAGTGCTCGGGACAGGGGGCCGGGGGAGACCCAGTACTTC
CSARDRGPGETQYF
>TRBJ2-6|.|many|TRBV20-1
TGCAGTGCGCACAGGGCGGGAGGGGCCAACGTCCTGACTTTC
CSAHRAGGANVLTF
>TRBJ2-6|.|many|TRBV28
TGTGCCAGCAGTTTACATACAGGGAGCTCTGGGGCCAACGTCCTGACTTTC
CASSLHTGSSGANVLTF
>TRBJ2-1|TRBD2|many|TRBV27
TGTGCCAGCAGTTCAGATAGCGGGAGCCTCTACAATGAGCAGTTCTTC
CASSSDSGSLYNEQFF
>TRBJ2-7|.|many|TRBV5-4
TGTGCCAGCAGCCTCCAGGGGAAGGGCTACGAGCAGTACTTC
CASSLQGKGYEQYF
>TRBJ2-5|TRBD1|many|TRBV12-3/TRBV12-4
TGTGCCAGCAGTGCAGGGGGTCAAAAAGAGACCCAGTACTTC
CASSAGGQKETQYF
>TRBJ2-7|.|many|TRBV6-2/TRBV6-3
TGTGCCAGCAGGCTCTGGGGGGCCCGGGAGCAGTACTTC
CASRLWGAREQYF
>TRBJ2-3|TRBD2|many|TRBV20-1
TGCAGTGCTAGTTGGGCTAGCGGGAGAGGGGCCTCAGATACGCAGTATTTT
CSASWASGRGASDTQYF
>TRBJ2-1|TRBD2|many|TRBV7-3
TGTGCCAGCAGCTTACAAAGCGGGAACTACAATGAGCAGTTCTTC
CASSLQSGNYNEQFF
>TRBJ2-7|.|many|TRBV4-1
TGCGCCAGCAGCCCCCCCGCGGGACGCGCCTACGAGCAGTACTTC
CASSPPAGRAYEQYF
>TRBJ2-7|.|many|TRBV27
TGTGCCAGCAGTTTAGGGGCAGGGAGGACCTACGAGCAGTACTTC
CASSLGAGRTYEQYF
>TRBJ1-1|.|many|TRBV20-1
TGCAGTGCTAGGGGGAGGACTGAAGCTTTCTTT
CSARGRTEAFF
>TRBJ1-2|.|many|TRBV5-6
TGTGCCAGCAGCTCCAGGACCGACGTTAACTATGGCTACACCTTC
CASSSRTDVNYGYTF
>TRBJ2-3|.|many|TRBV29-1
TGCAGCGTTGACTCGTATCGGGGCAGGGAAACAGATACGCAGTATTTT
CSVDSYRGRETDTQYF
>TRBJ2-1|TRBD1|few|TRBV11-2
TGTGCCAGCAGCTTAGCGACAGGGACCCATGAGCAGTTCTTC
CASSLATGTHEQFF
>TRBJ1-6|TRBD1|.|TRBV20-1
TGCAGTGCCTCGACAGGGGGACTCTATAATTCACCCCTCCACTTT
CSASTGGLYNSPLHF
>TRBJ2-7|TRBD1|many|TRBV19
TGTGCCAGTAGTCCCAGGGGGAGCTCCTACGAGCAGTACTTC
CASSPRGSSYEQYF
>TRBJ2-3|TRBD2|.|TRBV27
TGTGCCAGCAGTTTGAGCGGGAGGCGGGATACGCAGTATTTT
CASSLSGRRDTQYF
>TRBJ2-5|TRBD2|many|TRBV10-3
TGTGCCATCGCCCAGAGTCAAGCGGGAGGTGAGACCCAGTACTTC
CAIAQSQAGGETQYF
>TRBJ2-2|.|many|TRBV28
TGTGCCAGCAGCAGAACAGGGGAGGCCGGGGAGCTGTTTTTT
CASSRTGEAGELFF
>TRBJ2-7|TRBD1|many|TRBV5-1
TGCGCCAGCAGCTACAGGGGAAGCTCCTACGAGCAGTACTTC
CASSYRGSSYEQYF
>TRBJ2-7|.|few|TRBV5-1
TGCGCCAGCAGCTTGGAAGCTAATTCCAACGAGCAGTACTTC
CASSLEANSNEQYF
>TRBJ2-1|TRBD2|many|TRBV5-6
TGTGCCAGCAGCTTGGAGAGCGGGGATTACAATGAGCAGTTCTTC
CASSLESGDYNEQFF
>TRBJ2-1|.|.|TRBV12-3/TRBV12-4
TGTGCCAGCAGTTGGACCCTCATAGCCAATGAGCAGTTCTTC
CASSWTLIANEQFF
>TRBJ2-2|.|many|TRBV5-1
TGCGCCAGCAGCTTCGGGGACACCCAGAACACCGGGGAGCTGTTTTTT
CASSFGDTQNTGELFF
>TRBJ2-1|.|many|TRBV20-1
TGCAGTGCTAGAAAACCTACAGTAAGCTCCTACAATGAGCAGTTCTTC
CSARKPTVSSYNEQFF